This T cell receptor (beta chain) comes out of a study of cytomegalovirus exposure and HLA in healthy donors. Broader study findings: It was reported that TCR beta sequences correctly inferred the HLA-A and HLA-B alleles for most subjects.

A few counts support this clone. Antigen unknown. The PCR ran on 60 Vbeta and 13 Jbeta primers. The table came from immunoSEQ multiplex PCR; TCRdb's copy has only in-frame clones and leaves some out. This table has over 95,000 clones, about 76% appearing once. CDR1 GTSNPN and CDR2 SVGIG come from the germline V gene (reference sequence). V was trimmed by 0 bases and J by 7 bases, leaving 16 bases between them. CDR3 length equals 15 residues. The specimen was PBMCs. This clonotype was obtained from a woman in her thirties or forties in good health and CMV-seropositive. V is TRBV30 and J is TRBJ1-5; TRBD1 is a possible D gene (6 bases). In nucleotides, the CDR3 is TGTGCCTGGAGTGTTGCAGGGGCTTCAGAACAGCCCCAGCATTTT. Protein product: CAWSVAGASEQPQHF. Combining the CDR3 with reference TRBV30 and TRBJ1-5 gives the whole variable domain SQTIHQWPATLVQPVGSPLSLECTVEGTSNPNLYWYRQAAGRGLQLLFYSVGIGQISSEVPQNLSASRPQDRQFILSSKKLLLSDSGFYLCAWSVAGASEQPQHFGDGTRLSIL.